Sequencing of this TCR beta chain was carried out in a study of regulatory T cells in long-lasting Graves disease. Study observations and caveats: Persistent Graves' patients showed a TCR diversity that was lower than that of newly diagnosed ones.

This clonotype occurred a few times. Its antigen is unknown. HTBI primers from iRepertoire and Arm-PCR of CDR3 regions yielded the TCR beta libraries. TCRdb processed the multiplex PCR reads anew with MiXCR; each CDR3 protein has one entry. The sample includes almost 350,000 distinct CDR3 sequences, around a fifth of them seen just once. The CDR3 is made up of 14 amino acids. V was trimmed by 6 bases and J by 6 bases, leaving 12 bases between them. Germline V lookup: CDR1 LNHDA, CDR2 SQIVND (reference sequence). As to time point: persistent/refractory GD, antithyroid drugs over 5 years with positive TRAb. Extracted RNA from PBMCs served as the source of the TCR library.

The specimen was peripheral blood mononuclear cells (PBMCs), collected when the disease was refractory, from a patient treated with antithyroid drugs. This sequence joins TRBV19 and TRBJ1-6; D is unclear. The TCR originated in a female donor with Graves disease. The CDR3: CASRFGRFNSPLHF. The CDR3 region has the DNA TGTGCCAGTAGGTTTGGACGGTTTAATTCACCCCTCCACTTT.